The 17 T cell receptor beta chains reported below all come from one sample, sequenced in a study of blood T cell repertoires in COVID-19 (dated by TCRdb to the early 2020s). Preparation of the library involved the immunoSEQ multiplex PCR assay. TCRdb re-hosts the immuneACCESS table, in-frame sequences only. Its copies lack some clones; in the studies checked, an unresolved V gene accounts for under half of them, and the cause for the rest is not known. This sample is represented by around 300,000 clones; around four fifths of them were singletons. The ten largest clones add up to roughly 3% of the sample. Sequenced: peripheral blood. These receptor sequences come from a man aged 30-40 years with active or convalescent COVID-19.

The V call is TRBV5-1, the J call TRBJ1-4; 8 bases match TRBD1. The V and J ends lost 0 bases and 7 bases, in that order; junction bases with no gene match: 14. The CDR3 sequence is 18 residues long. In germline, CDR1 is SGHRS, CDR2 YFSETQ. This CDR3 is CASSLGGSTGATREKLFF. In DNA form, the CDR3 reads TGCGCCAGCAGCTTGGGAGGGTCGACAGGGGCAACGCGTGAAAAACTGTTTTTT.

This chain connects TRBV6-1 to TRBJ2-7; D may be TRBD1 (6 bases). V lost 2 bases, J lost 5 bases, and 13 bases lay in between. The CDR3 contains 14 residues. Germline V CDR1 and CDR2: MNHNS, SASEGT. The CDR3 nucleotides are TGTGCCAGCAGTGAACAGGGGATTTTCGACGAGCAGTACTTC. Its translation is CASSEQGIFDEQYF.

The rearrangement joins TRBV18 to TRBJ2-1, with 7 bases identical to TRBD1. Germline-derived CDR1 and CDR2 are KGHSH and LQKENI. The CDR3 length is 15 residues. V trimming: 0 bases; J trimming: 5 bases; junction bases outside the gene matches: 4. CDR3 region: CASSPPRGFDNEQFF. The CDR3 region has the DNA TGTGCCAGCTCACCACCCAGGGGGTTCGACAATGAGCAGTTCTTC.

This clone was counted a single time. The V gene is TRBV7-2, the J gene TRBJ2-7, with 10 positions matching TRBD2. The CDR3 is made up of 14 amino acids. V shed 3 bases, J shed 3 bases, and the junction held 2 bases outside the gene matches. Germline lookup yields CDR1 SGHTA and CDR2 FQGNSA. The CDR3 protein is CASSFSGGNYEQYF. CDR3 coding DNA: TGTGCCAGCAGCTTTAGCGGGGGGAACTACGAGCAGTACTTC.

CDR3 loop: CASSQDSPISQGTGELFF. Here the CDR3 DNA reads TGTGCCAGCAGCCAAGATTCGCCGATCTCACAGGGGACCGGGGAGCTGTTTTTT. The genes are TRBV4-2 and TRBJ2-2; 7 positions match TRBD1. Per germline, CDR1 LGHNA and CDR2 YNFKEQ. This CDR3 has 18 amino acids. V dropped 0 bases and J dropped 5; count of bases not matched to a gene: 12.

This clone occurred a few times. This chain links TRBV30 with TRBJ1-2; a possible D gene is TRBD1 (5 bases). V was pared by 5 bases and J by 3 bases, with 13 bases between. Germline loops: CDR1 GTSNPN, CDR2 SVGIG (reference sequence). This CDR3 contains 13 residues. As DNA, the CDR3 is TGTGCCTGGTCGGGCGGCAGGGACTATGGCTACACCTTC. Its translation is CAWSGGRDYGYTF.

V is TRBV7-2 and J is TRBJ1-4, with TRBD1 matching over 8 bases. Germline CDR1 SGHTA, CDR2 FQGNSA. The CDR3 is 17 residues long. J lost 2 bases, V lost 5 bases, and 10 bases had no gene match. For the CDR3, the DNA is TGTGCCAGCAGCCCCTTTCCCCGGACAGGGACTAATGAAAAACTGTTTTTT. Translating gives CASSPFPRTGTNEKLFF.

The CDR3 loop is CASSWAGTGGYGYTF. The CDR3 DNA is TGTGCCAGCAGTTGGGCCGGGACAGGGGGCTATGGCTACACCTTC. This sequence joins TRBV27 and TRBJ1-2; TRBD1 matches 11 bases. The V gene's germline CDR1 is MNHEY and CDR2 SMNVEV (reference sequence). This CDR3 is built from 15 residues. J lost 4 bases, V lost 4 bases, and 5 bases had no gene match.

The chain has TRBV4-2 and TRBJ1-1; 10 bases line up with TRBD1. The V and J ends lost 4 bases and 6 bases, in that order; junction bases with no gene match: 2. The CDR3 spans 13 residues. Germline lookup yields CDR1 LGHNA and CDR2 YNFKEQ. The CDR3 protein is CASSRGTGAEAFF. CDR3 nucleotide sequence: TGTGCCAGCAGCCGGGGGACAGGGGCTGAAGCTTTCTTT.

The J gene is TRBJ1-3, the V gene TRBV11-2, with D possibly TRBD1 on 5 matching bases. This CDR3 has 15 residues. In germline, CDR1 is SGHAT, CDR2 FQNNGV. Trimming stripped 1 base from V and 0 bases from J, with 7 bases between. CDR3 protein: CASSLAGNSGNTIYF. The CDR3 DNA follows: TGTGCCAGCAGCTTAGCAGGGAACTCTGGAAACACCATATATTTT.

The chain has TRBV11-2 and TRBJ1-4, with D tentatively TRBD1 (6 bases). Germline CDR1 and CDR2: SGHAT and FQNNGV. Trimming pared 5 bases from V and 5 bases from J, leaving 12 bases between. The CDR3 length is 14 residues. CDR3 coding DNA: TGTGCCAGCAGCCAAGGGGGGGGGAATGAAAAACTGTTTTTT. As protein: CASSQGGGNEKLFF.

V gene TRBV5-4 combines with J gene TRBJ2-2; 9 positions agree with TRBD1. Trimming cost V 4 bases and J 9 bases; bases outside gene matches: 13. CDR3 length equals 16 residues. Per germline, CDR1 SGHNT and CDR2 YYREEE (reference sequence). As DNA, the CDR3 is TGTGCCAGCAGCGTCACGGGACAGGGAATGGTCCGGGAGCTGTTTTTT. Protein product: CASSVTGQGMVRELFF.

The chain links TRBV28 to TRBJ1-6, with D unclear. V dropped 8 bases and J dropped 11 bases, with 16 bases sitting between them. The CDR3 extends over 13 amino acids. The germline V gene has CDR1 MDHEN and CDR2 SYDVKM. CDR3 in amino acids: CASLEREAAPLHF. The CDR3 coding sequence is TGTGCCAGCCTAGAGAGGGAAGCGGCACCCCTCCACTTT.

This clone was recorded a few times. V gene TRBV18 combines with J gene TRBJ2-7; TRBD2 matches at 8 bases. Germline V gene lookup returns CDR1 KGHSH and CDR2 LQKENI. The length of the CDR3 is 12 residues. Trimming removed 6 bases from V and 6 bases from J; junction bases left unmatched: 4. In DNA form, the CDR3 reads TGTGCCAGCTCTCCCGGACTAGCCGAGCAGTACTTC. Amino acid sequence: CASSPGLAEQYF.

The chain has TRBV29-1 and TRBJ1-2; D is unresolved. There are 11 residues in the CDR3. V dropped 0 bases and J dropped 7 bases, with 6 bases sitting between them. Looked up from germline, CDR1 is SQVTM and CDR2 is ANQGSEA. The CDR3 spells CSVEDGVGYTF. The CDR3 DNA sequence: TGCAGCGTTGAAGACGGAGTTGGCTACACCTTC.

The chain carries TRBV7-2 and TRBJ2-5; TRBD2 agrees at 7 bases. Germline lookup yields CDR1 SGHTA and CDR2 FQGNSA. The CDR3 totals 14 residues. V was pared by 6 bases and J by 1 base, with 5 bases of the junction left unmatched. This CDR3 is CASSSKRGQETQYF. The CDR3 DNA is TGTGCCAGCAGTTCAAAGCGGGGCCAAGAGACCCAGTACTTC.

This rearrangement joins TRBV2 to TRBJ1-2; D possibly corresponds to TRBD1 (6 bases). Looked up from germline, CDR1 is SNHLY and CDR2 is FYNNEI. The CDR3 is made up of 17 amino acids. V was trimmed by 6 bases and J by 3 bases, leaving 23 bases between them. The CDR3 loop is CASRGPGHIRPDYGYTF. DNA of the CDR3: TGTGCCAGCAGAGGGCCGGGACACATCAGGCCAGACTATGGCTACACCTTC.